The clone carrying this T cell receptor beta chain was observed a single time. This sample was included in a study of neoadjuvant anti-PD-1 for oral cavity cancer. PBMC libraries mostly used approximately 0.5 ug of input genomic DNA, with six replicates per sample. Clones were sequenced by immunoSEQ multiplex PCR, and TCRdb holds only the in-frame ones, with some missing. The data hold 12,000 to 15,000 clones, with about 70% observed a single time. V was cut by 4 bases and J by 2 bases, with 14 bases left in between. The CDR3 runs to 16 residues. Germline CDR1 SGHDN, CDR2 FVKESK. J is TRBJ1-4 and V is TRBV14; D remains unclear. The source material was PBMCs, sampled before nivolumab (anti-PD-1) treatment. This TCR derives from a person aged 35-79 years with oral cavity squamous cell carcinoma. Here the CDR3 reads CASSPSYGLTNEKLFF. CDR3 DNA sequence: TGTGCCAGCAGCCCCTCGTACGGCTTGACTAATGAAAAACTGTTTTTT.